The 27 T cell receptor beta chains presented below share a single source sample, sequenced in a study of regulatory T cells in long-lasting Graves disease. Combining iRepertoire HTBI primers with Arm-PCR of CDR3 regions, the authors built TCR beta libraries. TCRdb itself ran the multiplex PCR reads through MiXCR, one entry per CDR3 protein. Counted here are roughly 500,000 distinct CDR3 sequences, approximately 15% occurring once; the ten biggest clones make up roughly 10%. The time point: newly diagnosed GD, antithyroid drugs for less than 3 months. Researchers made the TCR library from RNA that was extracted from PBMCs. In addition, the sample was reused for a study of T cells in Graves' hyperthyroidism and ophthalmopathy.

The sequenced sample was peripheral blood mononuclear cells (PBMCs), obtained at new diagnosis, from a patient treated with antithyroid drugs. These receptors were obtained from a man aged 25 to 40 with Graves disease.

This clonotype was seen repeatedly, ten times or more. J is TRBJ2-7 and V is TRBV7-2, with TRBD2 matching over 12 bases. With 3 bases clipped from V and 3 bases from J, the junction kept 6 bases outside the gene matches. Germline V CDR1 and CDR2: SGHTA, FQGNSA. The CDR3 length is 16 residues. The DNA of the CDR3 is TGTGCCAGCAGCTTTCGGACTAGCGGGATGATCTACGAGCAGTACTTC. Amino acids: CASSFRTSGMIYEQYF.

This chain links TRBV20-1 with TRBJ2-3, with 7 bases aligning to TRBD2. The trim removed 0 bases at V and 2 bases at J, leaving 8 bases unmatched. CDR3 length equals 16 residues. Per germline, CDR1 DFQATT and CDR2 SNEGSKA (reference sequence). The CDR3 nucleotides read TGCAGTGCTAGAGATCGTGCGGGAGTTCCCACAGATACGCAGTATTTT. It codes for CSARDRAGVPTDTQYF.

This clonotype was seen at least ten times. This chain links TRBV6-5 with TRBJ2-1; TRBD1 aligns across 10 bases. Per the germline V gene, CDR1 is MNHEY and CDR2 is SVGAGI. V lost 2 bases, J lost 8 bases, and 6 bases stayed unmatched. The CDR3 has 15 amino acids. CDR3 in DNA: TGTGCCAGCAGTTACGGGACAGGGGCGCGGGATGAGCAGTTCTTC. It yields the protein CASSYGTGARDEQFF.

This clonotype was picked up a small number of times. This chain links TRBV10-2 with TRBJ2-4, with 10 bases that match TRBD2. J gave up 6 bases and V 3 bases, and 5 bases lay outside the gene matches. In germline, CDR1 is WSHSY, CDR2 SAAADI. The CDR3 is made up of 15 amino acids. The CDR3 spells CASSESAGGTNIQYF. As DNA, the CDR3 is TGCGCCAGCAGTGAATCAGCGGGGGGGACAAACATTCAGTACTTC.

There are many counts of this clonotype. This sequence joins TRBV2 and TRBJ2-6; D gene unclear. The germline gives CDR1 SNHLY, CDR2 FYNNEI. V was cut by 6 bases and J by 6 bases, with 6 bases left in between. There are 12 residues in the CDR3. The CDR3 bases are TGTGCCAGCAGCTCCCAGGCCAACGTCCTGACTTTC. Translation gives CASSSQANVLTF.

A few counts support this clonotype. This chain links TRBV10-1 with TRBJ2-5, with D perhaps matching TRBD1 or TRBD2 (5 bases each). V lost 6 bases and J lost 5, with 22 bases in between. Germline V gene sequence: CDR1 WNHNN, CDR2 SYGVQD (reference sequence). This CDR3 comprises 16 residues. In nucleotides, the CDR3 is TGCGCCAGCAGCCCGGCCCGGGACCTTAAGGGGGAGACCCAGTACTTC. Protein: CASSPARDLKGETQYF.

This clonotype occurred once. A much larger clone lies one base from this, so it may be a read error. DNA for the CDR3: TGTGCCAGCAGCTTGGCAGCTCCGCCATCTAAGTTCTTC. As protein: CASSLAAPPSKFF. The chain combines TRBV5-6 with TRBJ2-1, with D uncertain. In germline, CDR1 is SGHDT, CDR2 YYEEEE. V was clipped by 0 bases and J by 14 bases, with 15 bases between them. The length of the CDR3 is 13 residues.

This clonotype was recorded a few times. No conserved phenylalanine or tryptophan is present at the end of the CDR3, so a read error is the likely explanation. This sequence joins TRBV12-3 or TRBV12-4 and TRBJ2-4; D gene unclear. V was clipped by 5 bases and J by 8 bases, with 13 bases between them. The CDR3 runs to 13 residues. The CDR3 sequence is CASSPAVWDIQYL. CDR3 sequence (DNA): TGTGCCAGCAGTCCAGCCGTTTGGGACATTCAGTACCTC.

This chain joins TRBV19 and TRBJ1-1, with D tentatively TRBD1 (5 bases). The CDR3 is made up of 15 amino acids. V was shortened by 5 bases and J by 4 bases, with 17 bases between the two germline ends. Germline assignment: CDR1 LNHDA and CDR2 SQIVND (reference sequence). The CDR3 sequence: CASSVAGTIGTEAFF. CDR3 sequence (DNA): TGTGCCAGTAGTGTCGCCGGGACCATCGGCACTGAAGCTTTCTTT.

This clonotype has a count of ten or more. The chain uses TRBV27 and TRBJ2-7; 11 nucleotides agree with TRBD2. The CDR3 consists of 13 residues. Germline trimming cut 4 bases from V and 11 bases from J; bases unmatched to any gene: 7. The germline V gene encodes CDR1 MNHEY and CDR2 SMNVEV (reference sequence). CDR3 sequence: CASSSGLAARKYF. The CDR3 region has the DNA TGTGCCAGCAGTTCGGGACTAGCGGCGAGAAAGTACTTC.

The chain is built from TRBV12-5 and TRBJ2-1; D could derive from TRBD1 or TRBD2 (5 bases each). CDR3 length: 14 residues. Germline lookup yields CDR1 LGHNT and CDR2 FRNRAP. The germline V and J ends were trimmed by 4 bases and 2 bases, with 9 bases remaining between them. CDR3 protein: CASGYGAPYNEQFF. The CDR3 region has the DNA TGTGCTAGTGGTTACGGGGCACCCTACAATGAGCAGTTCTTC.

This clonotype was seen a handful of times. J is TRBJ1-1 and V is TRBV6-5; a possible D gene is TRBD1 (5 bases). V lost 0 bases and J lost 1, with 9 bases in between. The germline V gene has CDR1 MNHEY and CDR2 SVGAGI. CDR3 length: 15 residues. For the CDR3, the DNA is TGTGCCAGCAGTTACTCGCCAGGGACGAACACTGAAGCTTTCTTT. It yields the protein CASSYSPGTNTEAFF.

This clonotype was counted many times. CDR3 loop: CASNPEDRVGYTF. The DNA of the CDR3 is TGTGCCAGTAATCCCGAGGACAGGGTCGGCTACACCTTC. This chain connects TRBV19 to TRBJ1-2, with TRBD1 matching 8 bases. Germline V CDR1 and CDR2: LNHDA, SQIVND (reference sequence). Trimming cost V 7 bases and J 8 bases; bases outside gene matches: 9. CDR3 length: 13 residues.

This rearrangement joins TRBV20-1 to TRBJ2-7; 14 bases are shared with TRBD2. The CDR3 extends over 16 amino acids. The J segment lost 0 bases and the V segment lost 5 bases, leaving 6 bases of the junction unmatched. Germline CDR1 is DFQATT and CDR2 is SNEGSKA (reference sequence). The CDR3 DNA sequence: TGCAGTGCTCCGGGACTAGCGGGAGTCCGCTCCTACGAGCAGTACTTC. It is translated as CSAPGLAGVRSYEQYF.

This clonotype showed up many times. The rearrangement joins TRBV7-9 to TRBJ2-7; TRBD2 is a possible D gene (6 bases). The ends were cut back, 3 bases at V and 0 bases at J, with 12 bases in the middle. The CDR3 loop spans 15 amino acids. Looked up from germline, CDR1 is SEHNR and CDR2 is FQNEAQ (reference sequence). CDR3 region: CASSLGRESSYEQYF. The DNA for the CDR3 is TGTGCCAGCAGCTTGGGTCGGGAGAGCTCCTACGAGCAGTACTTC. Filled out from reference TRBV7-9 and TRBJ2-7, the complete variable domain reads DTGVSQNPRHKITKRGQNVTFRCDPISEHNRLYWYRQTLGQGPEFLTYFQNEAQLEKSRLLSDRFSAERPKGSFSTLEIQRTEQGDSAMYLCASSLGRESSYEQYFGPGTRLTVT.

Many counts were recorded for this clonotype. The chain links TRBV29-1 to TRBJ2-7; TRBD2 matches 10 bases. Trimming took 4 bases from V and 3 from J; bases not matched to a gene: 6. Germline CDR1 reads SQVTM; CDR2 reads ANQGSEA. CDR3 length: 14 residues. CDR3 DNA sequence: TGCAGCGTTGCCCTAGCGGGAGACATCTACGAGCAGTACTTC. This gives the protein CSVALAGDIYEQYF.

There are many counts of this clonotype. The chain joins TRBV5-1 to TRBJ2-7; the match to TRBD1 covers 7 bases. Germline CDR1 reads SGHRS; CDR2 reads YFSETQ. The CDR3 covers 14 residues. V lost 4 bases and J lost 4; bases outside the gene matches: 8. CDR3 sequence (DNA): TGCGCCAGCAGCGACCCGGGACAGAAGTACGAGCAGTACTTC. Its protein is CASSDPGQKYEQYF.

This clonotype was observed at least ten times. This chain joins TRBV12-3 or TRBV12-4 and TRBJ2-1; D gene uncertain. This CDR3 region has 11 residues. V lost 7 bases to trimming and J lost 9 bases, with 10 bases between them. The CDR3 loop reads CASKNGPEQFF. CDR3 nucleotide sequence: TGTGCCAGCAAAAATGGCCCTGAGCAGTTCTTC.

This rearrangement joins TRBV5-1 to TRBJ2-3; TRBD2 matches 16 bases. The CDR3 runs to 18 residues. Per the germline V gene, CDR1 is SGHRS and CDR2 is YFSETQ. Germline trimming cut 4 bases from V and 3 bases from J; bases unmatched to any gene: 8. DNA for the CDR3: TGCGCCAGCAGCCCAGGGACTAGCGGGAGGGCGATGACAGATACGCAGTATTTT. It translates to CASSPGTSGRAMTDTQYF.

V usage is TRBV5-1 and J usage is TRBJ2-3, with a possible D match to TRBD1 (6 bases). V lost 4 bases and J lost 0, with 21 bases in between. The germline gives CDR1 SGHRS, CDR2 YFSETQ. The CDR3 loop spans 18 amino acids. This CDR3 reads CASSLHRQVTTSTDTQYF. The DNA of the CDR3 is TGCGCCAGCAGCCTTCATCGACAGGTTACAACTAGCACAGATACGCAGTATTTT.

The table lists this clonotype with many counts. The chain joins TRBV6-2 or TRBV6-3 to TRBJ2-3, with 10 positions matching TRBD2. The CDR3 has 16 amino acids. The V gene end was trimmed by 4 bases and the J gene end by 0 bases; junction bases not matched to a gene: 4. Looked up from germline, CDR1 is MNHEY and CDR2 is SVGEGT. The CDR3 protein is CASSSQLAGSTDTQYF. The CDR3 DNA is TGTGCCAGCAGTTCTCAACTAGCGGGAAGCACAGATACGCAGTATTTT.

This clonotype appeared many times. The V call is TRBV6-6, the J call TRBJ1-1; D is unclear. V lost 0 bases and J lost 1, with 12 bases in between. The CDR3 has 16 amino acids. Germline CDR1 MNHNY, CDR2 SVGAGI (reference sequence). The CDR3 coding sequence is TGTGCCAGCAGTTACTCGCTCCCCATGAAGAACACTGAAGCTTTCTTT. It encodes CASSYSLPMKNTEAFF.

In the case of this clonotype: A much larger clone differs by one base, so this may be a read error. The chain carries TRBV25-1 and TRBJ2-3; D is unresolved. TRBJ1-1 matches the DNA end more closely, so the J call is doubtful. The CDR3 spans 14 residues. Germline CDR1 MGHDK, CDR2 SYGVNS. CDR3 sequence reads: CASSWEWGSGKAFF. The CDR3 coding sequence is TGTGCCAGCAGTTGGGAATGGGGAAGTGGTAAAGCTTTCTTT.

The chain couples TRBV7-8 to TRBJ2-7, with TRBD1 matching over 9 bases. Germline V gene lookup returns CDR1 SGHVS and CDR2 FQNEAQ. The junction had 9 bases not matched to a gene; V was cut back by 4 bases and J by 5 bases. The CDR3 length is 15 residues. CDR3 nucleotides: TGTGCCAGCAGCTCGCGCCGGGACAGGGCCCACGAGCAGTACTTC. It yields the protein CASSSRRDRAHEQYF.

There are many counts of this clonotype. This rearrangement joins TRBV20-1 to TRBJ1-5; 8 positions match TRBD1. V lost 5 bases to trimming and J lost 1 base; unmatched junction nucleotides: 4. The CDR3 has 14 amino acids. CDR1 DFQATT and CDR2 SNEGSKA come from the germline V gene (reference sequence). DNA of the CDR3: TGCAGTGCTGCCACAGGGGGGAGCAATCAGCCCCAGCATTTT. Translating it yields CSAATGGSNQPQHF.

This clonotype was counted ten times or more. The CDR3 nucleotides are TGTGCCAGCAGTTTACCCTCTAATCAGGTGGGGGCCCGGAATGAGCAGTTCTTC. It codes for CASSLPSNQVGARNEQFF. The chain has TRBV28 and TRBJ2-1; D possibly corresponds to TRBD1 (6 bases). The CDR3 is made up of 18 amino acids. V was trimmed by 2 bases and J by 7 bases, leaving 24 bases between them. The germline V gene encodes CDR1 MDHEN and CDR2 SYDVKM.

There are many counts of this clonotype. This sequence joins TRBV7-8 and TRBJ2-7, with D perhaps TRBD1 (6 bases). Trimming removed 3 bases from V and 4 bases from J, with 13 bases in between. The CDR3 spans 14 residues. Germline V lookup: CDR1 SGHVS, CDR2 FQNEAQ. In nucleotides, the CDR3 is TGTGCCAGCAGCTTTGGGACAAAAACTTACGAGCAGTACTTC. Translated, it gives CASSFGTKTYEQYF.